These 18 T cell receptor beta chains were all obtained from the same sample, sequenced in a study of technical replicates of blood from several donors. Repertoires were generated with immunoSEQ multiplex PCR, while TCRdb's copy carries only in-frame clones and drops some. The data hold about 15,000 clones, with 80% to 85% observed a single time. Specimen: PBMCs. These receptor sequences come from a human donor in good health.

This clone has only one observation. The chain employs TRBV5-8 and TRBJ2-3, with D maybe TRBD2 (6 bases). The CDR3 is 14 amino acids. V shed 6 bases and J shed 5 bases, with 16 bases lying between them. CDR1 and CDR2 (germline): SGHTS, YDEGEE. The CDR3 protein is CASNFGGVIDTQYF. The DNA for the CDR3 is TGTGCCAGCAACTTTGGAGGGGTTATAGATACGCAGTATTTT.

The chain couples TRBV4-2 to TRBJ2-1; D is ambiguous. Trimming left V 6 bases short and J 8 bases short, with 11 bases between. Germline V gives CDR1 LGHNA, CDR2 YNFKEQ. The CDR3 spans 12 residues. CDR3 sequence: CASSPRSDEQFF. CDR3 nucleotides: TGTGCCAGCAGTCCAAGGAGCGATGAGCAGTTCTTC.

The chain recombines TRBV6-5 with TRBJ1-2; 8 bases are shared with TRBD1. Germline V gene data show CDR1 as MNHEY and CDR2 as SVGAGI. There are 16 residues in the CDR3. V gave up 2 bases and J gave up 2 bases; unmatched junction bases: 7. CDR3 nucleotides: TGTGCCAGCAGTTACGACCGGGACAGGACAAACTATGGCTACACCTTC. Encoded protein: CASSYDRDRTNYGYTF.

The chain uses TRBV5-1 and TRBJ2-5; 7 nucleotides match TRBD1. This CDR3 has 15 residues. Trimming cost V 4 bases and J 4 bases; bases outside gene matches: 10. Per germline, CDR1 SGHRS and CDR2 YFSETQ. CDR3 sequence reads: CASSMTGSGGETQYF. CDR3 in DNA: TGCGCCAGCAGCATGACAGGGTCTGGGGGAGAGACCCAGTACTTC.

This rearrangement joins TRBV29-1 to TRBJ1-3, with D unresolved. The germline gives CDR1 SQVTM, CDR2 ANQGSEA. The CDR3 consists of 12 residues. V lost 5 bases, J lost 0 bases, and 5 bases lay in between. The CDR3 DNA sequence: TGCAGCGTTACTCACTCTGGAAACACCATATATTTT. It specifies CSVTHSGNTIYF.

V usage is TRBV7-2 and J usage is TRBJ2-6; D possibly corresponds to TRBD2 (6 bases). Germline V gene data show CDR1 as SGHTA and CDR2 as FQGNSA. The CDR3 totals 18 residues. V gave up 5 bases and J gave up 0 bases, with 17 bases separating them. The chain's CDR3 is CASSLVGAGISGANVLTF. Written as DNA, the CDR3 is TGTGCCAGCAGCCTCGTAGGAGCGGGCATCTCTGGGGCCAACGTCCTGACTTTC.

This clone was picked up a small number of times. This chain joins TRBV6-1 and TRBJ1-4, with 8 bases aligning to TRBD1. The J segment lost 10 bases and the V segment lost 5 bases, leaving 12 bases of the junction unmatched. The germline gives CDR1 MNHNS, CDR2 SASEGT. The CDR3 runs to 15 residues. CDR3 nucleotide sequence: TGTGCCAGCAGTCCCGCGGAGGGACAGGTCGTAAAACTGTTTTTT. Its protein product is CASSPAEGQVVKLFF.

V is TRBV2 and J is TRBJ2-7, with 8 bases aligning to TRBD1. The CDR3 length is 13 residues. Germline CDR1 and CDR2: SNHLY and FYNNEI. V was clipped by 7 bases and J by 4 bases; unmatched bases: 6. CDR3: CASNGQGWYEQYF. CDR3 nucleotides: TGTGCCAGCAATGGACAGGGTTGGTACGAGCAGTACTTC.

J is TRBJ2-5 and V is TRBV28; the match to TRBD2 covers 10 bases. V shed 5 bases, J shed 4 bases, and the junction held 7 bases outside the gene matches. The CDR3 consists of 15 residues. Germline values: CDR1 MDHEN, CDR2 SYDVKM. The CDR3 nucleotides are TGTGCCAGCAGTCGCCCGCGACTAGCGGGAGAGACCCAGTACTTC. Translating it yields CASSRPRLAGETQYF.

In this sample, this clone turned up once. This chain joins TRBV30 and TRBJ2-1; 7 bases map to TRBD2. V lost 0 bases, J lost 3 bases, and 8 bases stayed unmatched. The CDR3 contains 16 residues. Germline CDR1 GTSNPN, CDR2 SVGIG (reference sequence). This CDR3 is CAWSVRGGSIYNEQFF. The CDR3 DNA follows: TGTGCCTGGAGTGTACGGGGCGGGAGTATCTACAATGAGCAGTTCTTC.

CDR3: CASSEIASTGELFF. In DNA, the CDR3 is TGTGCCAGCAGTGAGATAGCTTCAACCGGGGAGCTGTTTTTT. V and J are TRBV6-1 and TRBJ2-2; D is unresolved. CDR1 and CDR2 (germline): MNHNS, SASEGT. The CDR3 loop spans 14 amino acids. Trimming took off 3 bases at V and 5 bases at J, with 10 bases between the two ends.

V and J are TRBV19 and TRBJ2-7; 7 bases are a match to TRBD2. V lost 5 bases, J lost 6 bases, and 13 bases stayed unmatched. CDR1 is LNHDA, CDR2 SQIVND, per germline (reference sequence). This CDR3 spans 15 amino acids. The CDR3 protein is CASSAKAGPQREQYF. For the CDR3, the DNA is TGTGCCAGTAGTGCTAAAGCGGGACCCCAGCGCGAGCAGTACTTC.

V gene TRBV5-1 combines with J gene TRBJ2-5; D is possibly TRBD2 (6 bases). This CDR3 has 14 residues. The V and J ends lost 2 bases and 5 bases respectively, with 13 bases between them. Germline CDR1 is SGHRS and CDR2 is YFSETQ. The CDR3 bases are TGCGCCAGCAGCTTTGAATCGGGGAGGGAGACCCAGTACTTC. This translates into CASSFESGRETQYF.

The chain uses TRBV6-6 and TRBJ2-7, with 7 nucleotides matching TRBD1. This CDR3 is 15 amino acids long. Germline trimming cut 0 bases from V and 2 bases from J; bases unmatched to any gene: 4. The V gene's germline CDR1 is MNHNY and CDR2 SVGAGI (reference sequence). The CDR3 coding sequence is TGTGCCAGCAGTTACTCGGGACAGAACCCCTACGAGCAGTACTTC. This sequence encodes CASSYSGQNPYEQYF.

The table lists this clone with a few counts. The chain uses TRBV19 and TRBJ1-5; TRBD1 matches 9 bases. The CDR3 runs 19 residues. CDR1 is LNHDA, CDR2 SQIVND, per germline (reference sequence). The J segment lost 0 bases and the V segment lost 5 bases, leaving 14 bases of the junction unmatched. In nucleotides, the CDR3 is TGTGCCAGTAGTGGCCCCTGGGACAGGGCCGAATATAGCAATCAGCCCCAGCATTTT. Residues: CASSGPWDRAEYSNQPQHF.

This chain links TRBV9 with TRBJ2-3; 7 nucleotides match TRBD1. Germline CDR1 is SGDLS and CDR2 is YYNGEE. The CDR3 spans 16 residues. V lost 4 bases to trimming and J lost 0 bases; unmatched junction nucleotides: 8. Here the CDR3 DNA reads TGTGCCAGCAGCATCAACCCACAGGGGAGCACAGATACGCAGTATTTT. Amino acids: CASSINPQGSTDTQYF.

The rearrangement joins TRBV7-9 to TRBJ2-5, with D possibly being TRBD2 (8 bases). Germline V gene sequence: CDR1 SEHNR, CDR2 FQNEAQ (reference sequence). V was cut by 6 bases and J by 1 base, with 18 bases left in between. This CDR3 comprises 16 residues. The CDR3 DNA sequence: TGTGCCAGCAGTTTTAGGACAGGACTAGCCCAAGAGACCCAGTACTTC. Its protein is CASSFRTGLAQETQYF. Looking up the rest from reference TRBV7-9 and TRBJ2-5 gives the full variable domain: DTGVSQNPRHKITKRGQNVTFRCDPISEHNRLYWYRQTLGQGPEFLTYFQNEAQLEKSRLLSDRFSAERPKGSFSTLEIQRTEQGDSAMYLCASSFRTGLAQETQYFGPGTRLLVL.

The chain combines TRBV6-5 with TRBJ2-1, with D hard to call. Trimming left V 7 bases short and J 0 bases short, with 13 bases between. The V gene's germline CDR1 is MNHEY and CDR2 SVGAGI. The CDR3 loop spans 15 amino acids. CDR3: CASTNSFSSYNEQFF. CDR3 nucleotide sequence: TGTGCCAGCACGAATAGTTTTAGCTCCTACAATGAGCAGTTCTTC.